This note documents a single T cell receptor beta chain sequence. Data came from immunoSEQ multiplex PCR; TCRdb stores just in-frame clones and leaves some out. The sample has tens of thousands of clones, 75% to 90% seen once. The CDR3 covers 14 residues. The J segment lost 8 bases and the V segment lost 5 bases, leaving 7 bases of the junction unmatched. Germline V lookup: CDR1 LGHNA, CDR2 YNFKEQ. These data originate in a study of control samples from healthy donors and cancer patients. Sequences were obtained from blood. This clonotype was sampled from a man in his forties or fifties in good health. The chain employs TRBV4-2 and TRBJ2-1; 9 bases are a match to TRBD2. CDR3 in DNA: TGTGCCAGCAGCGCGGGACTAGCCGGGCATGAGCAGTTCTTC. It codes for CASSAGLAGHEQFF.